This T cell receptor beta chain stems from a study of identical twins. The CDR3 runs to 16 residues. V dropped 2 bases and J dropped 0 bases, with 13 bases sitting between them. CDR1 and CDR2 from the germline V gene are MNHEY and SVGEGT. TCRdb called the 5' RACE reads again in MiXCR, with one record for every CDR3 protein. The table includes about 290,000 distinct CDR3 sequences, 8.5% to 9.5% detected once. Study-wide results and caveats: Beta out-of-frame twin sharing showed a weaker excess. In cord blood, abundant beta clonotypes had fewer insertions; memory showed no trend.

As regards this clonotype: Its antigen remains unknown.

The same specimen was also included in a second study, on yellow fever vaccine responses in identical twins.

Sequenced sample: CD8+ T cells sorted from blood. This TCR was recovered from a woman aged 18-30 years in good health. This chain connects TRBV6-2 or TRBV6-3 to TRBJ2-5; D is perhaps TRBD2 (5 bases). The CDR3: CASSYQTGLYQETQYF. The CDR3 DNA sequence: TGTGCCAGCAGTTACCAAACGGGGTTGTACCAAGAGACCCAGTACTTC.